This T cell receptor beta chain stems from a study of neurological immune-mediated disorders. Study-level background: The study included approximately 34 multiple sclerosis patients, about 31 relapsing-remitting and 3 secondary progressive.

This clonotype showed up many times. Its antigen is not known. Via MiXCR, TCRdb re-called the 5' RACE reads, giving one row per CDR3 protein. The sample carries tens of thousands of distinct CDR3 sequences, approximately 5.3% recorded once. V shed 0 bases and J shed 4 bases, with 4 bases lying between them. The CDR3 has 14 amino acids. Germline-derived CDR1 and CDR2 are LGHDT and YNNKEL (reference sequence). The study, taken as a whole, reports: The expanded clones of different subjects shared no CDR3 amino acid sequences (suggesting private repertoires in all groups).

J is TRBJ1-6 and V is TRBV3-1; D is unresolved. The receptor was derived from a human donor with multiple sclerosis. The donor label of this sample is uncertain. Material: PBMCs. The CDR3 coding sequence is TGTGCCAGCAGCCAAGAAGGGTATAATTCACCCCTCCACTTT. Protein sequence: CASSQEGYNSPLHF. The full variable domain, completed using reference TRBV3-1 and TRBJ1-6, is DTAVSQTPKYLVTQMGNDKSIKCEQNLGHDTMYWYKQDSKKFLKIMFSYNNKELIINETVPNRFSPKSPDKAHLNLHINSLELGDSAVYFCASSQEGYNSPLHFGNGTRLTVT.